The source of this TCR beta chain is a study of blood T cell repertoires in COVID-19. Whole-study context: Samples taken during acute and convalescent COVID-19 were collected in the United States, Italy and Spain. In each case, the material was cDNA or gDNA derived from T cells, B-cell-depleted T cells, or PBMCs.

Original handling: Nucleated cell number was recorded as an estimate derived from reference gene primer amplification. Using immunoSEQ multiplex PCR, the repertoire was profiled, and TCRdb retains in-frame clones only, with some absent. That table is the source of V, J and clone size, and D and trimming were worked out from the DNA. The sample carries about 120,000 clones, around nine tenths recorded once. Per the germline V gene, CDR1 is SGDLS and CDR2 is YYNGEE. V lost 3 bases to trimming and J lost 5 bases, with 14 bases between them. This CDR3 is 14 amino acids long. The receptor comes from a woman aged 45-60 years with acute or convalescent COVID-19. Sequencing input: peripheral blood. The chain links TRBV9 to TRBJ2-5, with D possibly being TRBD2 (7 bases). CDR3 sequence (DNA): TGTGCCAGCAGCGCCTCGGGGGGCCTCGAGACCCAGTACTTC. This gives the protein CASSASGGLETQYF.